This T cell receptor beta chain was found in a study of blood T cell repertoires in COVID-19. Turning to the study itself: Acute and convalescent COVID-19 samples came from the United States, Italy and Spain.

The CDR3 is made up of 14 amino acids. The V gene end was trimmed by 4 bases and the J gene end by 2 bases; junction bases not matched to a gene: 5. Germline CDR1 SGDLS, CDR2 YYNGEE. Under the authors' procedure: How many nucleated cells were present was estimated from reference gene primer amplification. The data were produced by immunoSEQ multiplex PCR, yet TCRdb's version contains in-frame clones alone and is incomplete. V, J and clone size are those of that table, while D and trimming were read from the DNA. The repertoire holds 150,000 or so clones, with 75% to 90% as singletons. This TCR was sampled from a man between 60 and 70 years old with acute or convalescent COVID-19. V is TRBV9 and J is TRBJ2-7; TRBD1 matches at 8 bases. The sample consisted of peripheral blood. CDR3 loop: CASSRGTGTYEQYF. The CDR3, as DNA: TGTGCCAGCAGCCGTGGGACAGGCACCTACGAGCAGTACTTC.